This T cell receptor (beta chain) was captured by sequencing in a study of T cell responses to AZD1222 COVID-19 vaccine. Study-wide findings and caveats: Increases in Spike-specific TCR breadth and depth were seen after two AZD1222 doses. Clonal diversity was possibly underestimated, and the donors were mostly white British, with more females. Spike-wide vaccine-associated CD4 TCRs dominated at 160-218 and 743-854.

Trimming took off 0 bases at V and 7 bases at J, with 14 bases between the two ends. CDR3 length: 16 residues. Looked up from germline, CDR1 is SGDLS and CDR2 is YYNGEE. As for this clone: Its antigen remains unidentified.

The protocol was immunoSEQ multiplex PCR, while the TCRdb copy is restricted to in-frame clones and leaves out a portion. The data contain 140,000 or so clones, 70% to 90% of them seen just once; the ten biggest clones take up approximately 3%. The V and J genes are TRBV9 and TRBJ1-6, with D maybe TRBD1 (6 bases). The source was peripheral blood, collected 28 days after the second AZD1222 dose. The receptor was isolated from an adult who received the AZD1222 COVID-19 vaccine. The CDR3, as DNA: TGTGCCAGCAGCGTAGCTTACAGGGCTAGCAATTCACCCCTCCACTTT. Protein sequence: CASSVAYRASNSPLHF. Full variable domain (rest looked up from reference TRBV9 and TRBJ1-6): DSGVTQTPKHLITATGQRVTLRCSPRSGDLSVYWYQQSLDQGLQFLIQYYNGEERAKGNILERFSAQQFPDLHSELNLSSLELGDSALYFCASSVAYRASNSPLHFGNGTRLTVT.